This TCR beta chain was recorded in a study of Graves' ophthalmopathy and Graves' hyperthyroidism. Study conclusions and caveats: In blood, most expanded thyroid clonotypes above 0.001 frequency were also detected.

As the template, RNA transcripts were used to amplify TCR beta CDR3 regions. RT-PCR with HTBI primers came first, then second-round multiplex PCR. TCRdb reprocessed the multiplex PCR reads via MiXCR and lists one record per CDR3 protein. The table shows 660,000 or so distinct CDR3 sequences, with 35% to 45% occurring only once. Regarding this clonotype: Its target is not known.

Diagnosis used clinical symptoms, serum thyroxine, TRAb, thyroid ultrasound and orbital computed tomography. Germline assignment: CDR1 DFQATT and CDR2 SNEGSKA (reference sequence). V shed 3 bases and J 8 bases; nucleotides not matched to a gene: 12. There are 14 residues in the CDR3. The receptor was isolated from an adult man with Graves' ophthalmopathy. Input material: peripheral blood. The rearrangement links TRBV20-1 to TRBJ1-2; 7 positions match TRBD1. The CDR3 bases are TGCAGTGCTAGGGTAAAGTGGGCCAGGGGGGGCTACACCTTC. Protein: CSARVKWARGGYTF.